Sequencing of this T cell receptor beta chain was carried out in a study of blood T cell repertoires in COVID-19. Background on the study: The origin of the acute and convalescent COVID-19 samples was the United States, Italy and Spain. Nucleic acid was either cDNA or gDNA, and it came from T cells, B-cell-depleted T cells, or PBMCs.

Per the germline V gene, CDR1 is LGHDT and CDR2 is YNNKEL (reference sequence). This CDR3 contains 13 residues. The ends were cut back, 5 bases at V and 8 bases at J, with 12 bases in the middle. Clones were sequenced by immunoSEQ multiplex PCR, and TCRdb holds only the in-frame ones, with some missing. The table has over 250,000 clones, around 87% seen once. Participant-reported clinical history was the basis for cohort assignment. Material: PBMCs or T cells enriched from blood (not recorded which). The chain is built from TRBV3-1 (or the pseudogene TRBV3-2) and TRBJ1-4; tentatively, D is TRBD1 (6 bases). The TCR originated in a woman aged 18-29 years who had recovered from COVID-19. The CDR3 region has the DNA TGTGCCAGCAGCTCAGTGACAGGCGAAAAACTGTTTTTT. As protein: CASSSVTGEKLFF.